The 8 T cell receptor beta chains below all came from one sample that was sequenced in a study of long-term antiretroviral therapy in people with HIV (dated by TCRdb to the early 2020s). The immunoSEQ hsTCRB v3.0 assay was used at survey level resolution to sequence the TRB variable region. Imported from immuneACCESS, the table was reduced by TCRdb to in-frame sequences with V and J called. These copies leave out some clones; in studies compared against another copy, an unresolved V gene accounts for under half, and the cause of the remainder is not known. Here the sample has over 35,000 clones; less than 85% occur a single time. Of the sample, roughly 5.2% falls within the top ten clones. Sequenced material: unsorted PBMCs, taken 3.4 years after starting antiretroviral therapy. The receptors stem from a man aged 25 to 45 with HIV.

V is TRBV30 and J is TRBJ2-1, with D perhaps matching TRBD1 or TRBD2 (5 bases each). This CDR3 spans 15 amino acids. The germline V and J ends were trimmed by 7 bases and 8 bases, with 24 bases remaining between them. Germline lookup yields CDR1 GTSNPN and CDR2 SVGIG (reference sequence). CDR3 bases: TGTGCCTCCCTGGGCTGGGGGTCCCTTGTCGATGAGCAGTTCTTC. This translates into CASLGWGSLVDEQFF.

The V and J genes are TRBV28 and TRBJ2-2; 12 positions agree with TRBD2. V was clipped by 6 bases and J by 3 bases; unmatched bases: 2. Germline V gene data show CDR1 as MDHEN and CDR2 as SYDVKM. The CDR3 contains 15 residues. CDR3 residues: CASRTSGRDTGELFF. DNA for the CDR3: TGTGCCAGCAGGACTAGCGGGAGAGACACCGGGGAGCTGTTTTTT. Full variable domain (outside the CDR3, taken from reference TRBV28 and TRBJ2-2): DVKVTQSSRYLVKRTGEKVFLECVQDMDHENMFWYRQDPGLGLRLIYFSYDVKMKEKGDIPEGYSVSREKKERFSLILESASTNQTSMYLCASRTSGRDTGELFFGEGSRLTVL.

The sample holds a few counts of this clone. The chain employs TRBV9 and TRBJ1-3; weak D call: TRBD1 (5 bases). The CDR3 is made up of 16 amino acids. The germline V and J ends were trimmed by 4 bases and 0 bases, with 14 bases remaining between them. Per germline, CDR1 SGDLS and CDR2 YYNGEE. The CDR3 nucleotides read TGTGCCAGCAGCATCCGGGACGGTAGCTCTGGAAACACCATATATTTT. Translated: CASSIRDGSSGNTIYF.

V is TRBV4-3 and J is TRBJ2-7, with 9 nucleotides matching TRBD1. Germline V gene sequence: CDR1 LGHNA, CDR2 YSLEER. The CDR3 totals 15 residues. Unmatched junction bases numbered 6, after V lost 3 bases and J lost 3 bases. CDR3 loop: CASSHTGTGLYEQYF. Written as DNA, the CDR3 is TGCGCCAGCAGCCATACCGGGACAGGGCTCTACGAGCAGTACTTC.

This chain uses TRBV18 with TRBJ2-7; 7 nucleotides align to TRBD1. Germline V gene data show CDR1 as KGHSH and CDR2 as LQKENI. V shed 6 bases, J shed 3 bases, and the junction held 2 bases outside the gene matches. The CDR3 is 12 residues long. The CDR3 bases are TGTGCCAGCTCGCGACAGGGCTACGAGCAGTACTTC. Translated, it gives CASSRQGYEQYF.

The chain joins TRBV5-4 to TRBJ2-7; no reliable D call. Germline V gene sequence: CDR1 SGHNT, CDR2 YYREEE (reference sequence). The CDR3 is 13 residues long. V shed 4 bases and J shed 0 bases, with 8 bases lying between them. Here the CDR3 reads CASSPPSSYEQYF. CDR3 sequence (DNA): TGTGCCAGCAGCCCCCCGAGCTCCTACGAGCAGTACTTC.

This clone was detected a few times. The chain employs TRBV7-9 and TRBJ1-2; no reliable D call. From germline, CDR1 is SEHNR and CDR2 FQNEAQ (reference sequence). The CDR3 runs to 13 residues. The V and J ends lost 5 bases and 0 bases respectively, with 7 bases between them. The CDR3 loop is CASSKQTNYGYTF. CDR3 in DNA: TGTGCCAGCAGCAAACAGACTAACTATGGCTACACCTTC.

The chain combines TRBV4-1 with TRBJ2-1; 7 positions match TRBD2. V lost 0 bases to trimming and J lost 4 bases; unmatched junction nucleotides: 3. The germline V gene has CDR1 MGHRA and CDR2 YSYEKL. The CDR3 sequence is 15 residues long. CDR3 loop: CASSQEEGGYNEQFF. The CDR3 DNA reads as TGCGCCAGCAGCCAAGAAGAGGGAGGGTACAATGAGCAGTTCTTC.